This T cell receptor beta chain was captured in a study of shared clonotypes between healthy human individuals. Study summary: Per donor, CD8 memory used one plate, CD8 naive used two, CD4 memory used three and CD4 naive used three.

The CDR3 extends over 14 amino acids. Per germline, CDR1 SEHNR and CDR2 FQNEAQ (reference sequence). V lost 1 base and J lost 6; bases outside the gene matches: 2. Nashville, Tennessee was home to all donors, each a Caucasian adult. This clone was recorded only once. In the study's own analysis: Junction-only sequences produced by ImmunoSEQ had no quality scores, so filtering differed. The assay was immunoSEQ multiplex PCR, and TCRdb's table has in-frame clones only and misses some. V, J and clone size are taken as reported in that table, and D and trimming were inferred from the DNA itself. The table includes approximately 530,000 clones, 95% to 96% detected once.

The chain is built from TRBV7-9 and TRBJ1-5, with 8 bases aligning to TRBD1. Sequenced material: naive CD4+ T cells sorted from blood. Indicated subset: CD45RA+ positively selected. The sequence was obtained from a woman in her twenties or thirties in good health. The CDR3 nucleotides read TGTGCCAGCAGCTTAGACAGGGGGGGTCAGCCCCAGCATTTT. Its protein product is CASSLDRGGQPQHF.